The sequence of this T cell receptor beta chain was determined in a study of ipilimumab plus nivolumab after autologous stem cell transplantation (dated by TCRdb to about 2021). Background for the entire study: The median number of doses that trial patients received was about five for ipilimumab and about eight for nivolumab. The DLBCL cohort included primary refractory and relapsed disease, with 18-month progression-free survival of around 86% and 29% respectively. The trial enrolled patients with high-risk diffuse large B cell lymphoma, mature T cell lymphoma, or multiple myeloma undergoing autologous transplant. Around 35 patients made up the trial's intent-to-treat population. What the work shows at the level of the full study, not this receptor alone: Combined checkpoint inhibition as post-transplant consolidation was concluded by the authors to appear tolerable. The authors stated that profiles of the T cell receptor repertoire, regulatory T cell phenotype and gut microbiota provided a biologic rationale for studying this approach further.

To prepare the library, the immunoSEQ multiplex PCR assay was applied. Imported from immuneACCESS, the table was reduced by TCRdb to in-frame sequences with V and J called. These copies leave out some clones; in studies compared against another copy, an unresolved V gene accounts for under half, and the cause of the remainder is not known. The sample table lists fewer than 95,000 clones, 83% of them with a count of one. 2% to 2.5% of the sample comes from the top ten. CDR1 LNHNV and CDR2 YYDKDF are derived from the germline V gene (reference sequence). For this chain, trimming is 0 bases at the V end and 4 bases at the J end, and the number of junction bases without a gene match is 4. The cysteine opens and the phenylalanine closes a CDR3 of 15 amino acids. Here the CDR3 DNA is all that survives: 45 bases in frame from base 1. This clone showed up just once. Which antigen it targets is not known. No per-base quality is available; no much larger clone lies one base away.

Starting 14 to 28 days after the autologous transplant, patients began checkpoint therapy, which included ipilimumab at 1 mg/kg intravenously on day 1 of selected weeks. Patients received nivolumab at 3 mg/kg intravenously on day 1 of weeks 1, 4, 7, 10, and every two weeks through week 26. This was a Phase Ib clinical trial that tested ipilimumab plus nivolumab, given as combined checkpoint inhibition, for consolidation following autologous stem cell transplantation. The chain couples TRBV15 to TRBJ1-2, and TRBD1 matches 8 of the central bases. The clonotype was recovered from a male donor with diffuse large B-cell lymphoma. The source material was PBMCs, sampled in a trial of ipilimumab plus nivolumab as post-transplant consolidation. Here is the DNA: TGTGCCACCAGCAGAGATCGGACAGGGACCTATGGCTACACCTTC. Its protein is CATSRDRTGTYGYTF.